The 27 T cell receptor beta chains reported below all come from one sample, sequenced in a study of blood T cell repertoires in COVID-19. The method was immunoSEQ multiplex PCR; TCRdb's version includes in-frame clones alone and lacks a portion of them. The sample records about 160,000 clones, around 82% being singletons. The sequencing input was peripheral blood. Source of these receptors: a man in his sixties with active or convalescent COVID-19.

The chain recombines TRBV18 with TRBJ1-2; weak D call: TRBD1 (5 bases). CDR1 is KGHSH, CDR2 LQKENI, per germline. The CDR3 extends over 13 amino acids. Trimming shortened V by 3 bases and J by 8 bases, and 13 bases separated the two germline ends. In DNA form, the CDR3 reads TGTGCCAGCTCACCGGACACGGCGGGAGGCTACACCTTC. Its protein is CASSPDTAGGYTF.

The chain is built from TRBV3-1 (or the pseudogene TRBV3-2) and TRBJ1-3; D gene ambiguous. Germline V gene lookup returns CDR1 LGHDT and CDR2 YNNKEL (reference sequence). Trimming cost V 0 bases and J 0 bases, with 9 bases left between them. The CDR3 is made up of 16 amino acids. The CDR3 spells CASSQDLADSGNTIYF. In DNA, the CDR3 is TGTGCCAGCAGCCAAGATTTAGCAGACTCTGGAAACACCATATATTTT.

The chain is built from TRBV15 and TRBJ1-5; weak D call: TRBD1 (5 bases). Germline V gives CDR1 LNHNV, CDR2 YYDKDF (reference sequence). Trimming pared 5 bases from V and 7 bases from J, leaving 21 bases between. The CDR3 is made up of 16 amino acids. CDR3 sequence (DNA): TGTGCCACCAGCGGGGGGGGTCGAGGCGAAAGACAGCCCCAGCATTTT. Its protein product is CATSGGGRGERQPQHF.

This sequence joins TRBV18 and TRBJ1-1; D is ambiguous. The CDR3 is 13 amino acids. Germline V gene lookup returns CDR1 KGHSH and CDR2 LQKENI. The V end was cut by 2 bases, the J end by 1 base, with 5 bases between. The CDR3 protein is CASSPGTNTEAFF. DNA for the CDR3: TGTGCCAGCTCACCAGGCACGAACACTGAAGCTTTCTTT.

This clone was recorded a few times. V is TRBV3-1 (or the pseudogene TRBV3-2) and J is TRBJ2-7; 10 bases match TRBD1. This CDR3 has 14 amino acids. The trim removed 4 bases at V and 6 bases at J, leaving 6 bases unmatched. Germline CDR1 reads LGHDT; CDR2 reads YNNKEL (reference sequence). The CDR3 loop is CASSRPGTGVEQYF. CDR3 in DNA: TGTGCCAGCAGCCGTCCCGGGACAGGGGTCGAGCAGTACTTC.

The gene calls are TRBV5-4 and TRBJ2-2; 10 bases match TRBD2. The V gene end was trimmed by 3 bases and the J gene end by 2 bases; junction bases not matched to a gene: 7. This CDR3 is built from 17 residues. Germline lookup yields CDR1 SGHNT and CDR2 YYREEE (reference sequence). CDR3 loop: CASSSGGLAVNTGELFF. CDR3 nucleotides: TGTGCCAGCAGCTCGGGCGGACTAGCGGTTAACACCGGGGAGCTGTTTTTT.

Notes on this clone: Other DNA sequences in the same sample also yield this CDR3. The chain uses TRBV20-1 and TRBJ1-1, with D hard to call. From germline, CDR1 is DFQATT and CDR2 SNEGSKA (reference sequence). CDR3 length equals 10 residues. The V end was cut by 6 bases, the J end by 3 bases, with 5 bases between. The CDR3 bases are TGCAGTGCCACGGACACTGAAGCTTTCTTT. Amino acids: CSATDTEAFF.

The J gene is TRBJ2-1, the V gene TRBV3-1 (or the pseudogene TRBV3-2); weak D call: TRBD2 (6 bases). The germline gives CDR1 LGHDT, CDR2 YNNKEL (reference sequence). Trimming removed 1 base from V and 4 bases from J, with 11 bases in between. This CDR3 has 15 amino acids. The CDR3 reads CASSQGEAAYNEQFF. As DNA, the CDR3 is TGTGCCAGCAGCCAAGGGGAGGCGGCGTACAATGAGCAGTTCTTC.

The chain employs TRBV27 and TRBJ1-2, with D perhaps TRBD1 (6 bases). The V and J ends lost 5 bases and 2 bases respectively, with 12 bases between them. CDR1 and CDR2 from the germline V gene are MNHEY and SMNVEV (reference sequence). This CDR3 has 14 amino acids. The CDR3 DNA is TGTGCCAGCAGTGCGACAGGATACAACTATGGCTACACCTTC. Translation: CASSATGYNYGYTF.

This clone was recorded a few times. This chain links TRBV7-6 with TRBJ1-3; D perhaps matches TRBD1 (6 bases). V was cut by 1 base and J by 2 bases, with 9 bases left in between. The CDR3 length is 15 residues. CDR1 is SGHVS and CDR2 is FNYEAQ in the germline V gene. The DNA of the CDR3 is TGTGCCAGCAGCTTAGAGGGGGACCCTGGAAACACCATATATTTT. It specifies CASSLEGDPGNTIYF.

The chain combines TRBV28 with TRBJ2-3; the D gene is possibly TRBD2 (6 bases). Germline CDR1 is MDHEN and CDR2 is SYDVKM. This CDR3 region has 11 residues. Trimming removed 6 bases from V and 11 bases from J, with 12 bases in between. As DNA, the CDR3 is TGTGCCAGCAGCTCGACTAGAAGGCAGTATTTT. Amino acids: CASSSTRRQYF. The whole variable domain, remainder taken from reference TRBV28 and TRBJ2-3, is DVKVTQSSRYLVKRTGEKVFLECVQDMDHENMFWYRQDPGLGLRLIYFSYDVKMKEKGDIPEGYSVSREKKERFSLILESASTNQTSMYLCASSSTRRQYFGPGTRLTVL.

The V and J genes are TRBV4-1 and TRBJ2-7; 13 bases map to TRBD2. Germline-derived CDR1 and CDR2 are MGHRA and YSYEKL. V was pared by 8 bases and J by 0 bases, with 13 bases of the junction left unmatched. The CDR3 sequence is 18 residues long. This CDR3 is CASRAGPTSGGTSYEQYF. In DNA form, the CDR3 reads TGCGCCAGCCGCGCTGGGCCGACTAGCGGGGGGACCTCCTACGAGCAGTACTTC.

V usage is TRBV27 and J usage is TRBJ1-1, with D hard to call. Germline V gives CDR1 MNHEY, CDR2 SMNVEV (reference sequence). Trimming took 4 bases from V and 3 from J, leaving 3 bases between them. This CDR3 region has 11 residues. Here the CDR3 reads CASSSDTEAFF. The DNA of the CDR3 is TGTGCCAGCAGTTCGGACACTGAAGCTTTCTTT.

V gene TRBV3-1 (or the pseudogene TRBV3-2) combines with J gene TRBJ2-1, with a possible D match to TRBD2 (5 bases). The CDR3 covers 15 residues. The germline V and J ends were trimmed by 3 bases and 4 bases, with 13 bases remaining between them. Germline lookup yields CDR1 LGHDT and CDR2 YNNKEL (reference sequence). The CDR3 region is CASSHLITSYNEQFF. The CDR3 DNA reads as TGTGCCAGCAGCCATCTGATTACTAGTTACAATGAGCAGTTCTTC.

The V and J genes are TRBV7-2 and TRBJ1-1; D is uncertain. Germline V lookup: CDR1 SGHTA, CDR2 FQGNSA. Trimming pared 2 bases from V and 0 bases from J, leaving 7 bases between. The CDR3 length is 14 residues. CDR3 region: CASSLSHLNTEAFF. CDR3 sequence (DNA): TGTGCCAGCAGCTTATCCCACTTGAACACTGAAGCTTTCTTT.

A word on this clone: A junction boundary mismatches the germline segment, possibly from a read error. The CDR3 protein is CASRGQLDTEAFF. CDR3 coding DNA: TGTGCCAGCAGGGGACAGCTGGACACGGAAGCTTTCTTT. The chain recombines TRBV28 with TRBJ1-1; 7 bases match TRBD1. The V gene's germline CDR1 is MDHEN and CDR2 SYDVKM. The CDR3 has 13 residues.

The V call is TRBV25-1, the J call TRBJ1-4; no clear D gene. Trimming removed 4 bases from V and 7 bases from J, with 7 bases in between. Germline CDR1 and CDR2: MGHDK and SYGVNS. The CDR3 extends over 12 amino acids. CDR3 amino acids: CASSGPSEKLFF. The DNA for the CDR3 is TGTGCCAGCAGTGGGCCCAGTGAAAAACTGTTTTTT.

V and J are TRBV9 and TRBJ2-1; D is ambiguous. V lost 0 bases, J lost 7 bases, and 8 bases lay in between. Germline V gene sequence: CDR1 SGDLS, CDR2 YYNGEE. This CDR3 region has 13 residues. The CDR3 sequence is CASSVGFGNEQFF. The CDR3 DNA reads TGTGCCAGCAGCGTAGGGTTCGGGAATGAGCAGTTCTTC.

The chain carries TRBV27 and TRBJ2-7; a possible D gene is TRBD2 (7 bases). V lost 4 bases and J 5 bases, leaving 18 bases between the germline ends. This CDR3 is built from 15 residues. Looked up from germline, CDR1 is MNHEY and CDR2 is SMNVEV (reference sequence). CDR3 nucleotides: TGTGCCAGCAGTTCCTCTGGGGGGGGGCAACACGAGCAGTACTTC. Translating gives CASSSSGGGQHEQYF.

The CDR3 DNA reads TGTGCCAGCGGGGACAGGAGAAGCACCGGGGAGCTGTTTTTT. Residues: CASGDRRSTGELFF. The chain couples TRBV19 to TRBJ2-2; 8 bases are shared with TRBD1. Trimming removed 9 bases from V and 4 bases from J; junction bases left unmatched: 7. The CDR3 runs to 14 residues. In germline, CDR1 is LNHDA, CDR2 SQIVND (reference sequence).

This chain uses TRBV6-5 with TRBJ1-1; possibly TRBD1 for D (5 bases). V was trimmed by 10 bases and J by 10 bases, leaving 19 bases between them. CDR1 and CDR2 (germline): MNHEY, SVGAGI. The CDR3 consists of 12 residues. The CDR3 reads CATWGRKTGAFF. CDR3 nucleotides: TGTGCCACCTGGGGCAGGAAAACCGGAGCTTTCTTT.

The CDR3 nucleotides read TGTGCCAGCAGTGAAGATGGGGGAGGGGAGTTCTTC. This sequence encodes CASSEDGGGEFF. The chain uses TRBV6-1 and TRBJ2-1; TRBD2 agrees at 7 bases. The CDR3 totals 12 residues. The junction had 5 bases not matched to a gene; V was cut back by 1 base and J by 14 bases. The germline V gene encodes CDR1 MNHNS and CDR2 SASEGT.

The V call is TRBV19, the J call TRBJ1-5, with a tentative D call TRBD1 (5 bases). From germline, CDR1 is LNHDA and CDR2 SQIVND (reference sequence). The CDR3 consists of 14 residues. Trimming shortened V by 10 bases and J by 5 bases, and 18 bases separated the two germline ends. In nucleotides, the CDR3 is TGTGCCACCTCAGGCAGGGCGGATCATCAGCCCCAGCATTTT. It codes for CATSGRADHQPQHF.

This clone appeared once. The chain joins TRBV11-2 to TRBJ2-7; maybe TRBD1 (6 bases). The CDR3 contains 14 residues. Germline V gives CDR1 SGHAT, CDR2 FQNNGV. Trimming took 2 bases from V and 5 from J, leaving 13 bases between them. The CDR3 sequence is CASSLTGQADEQYF. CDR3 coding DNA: TGTGCCAGCAGCTTAACAGGGCAGGCGGACGAGCAGTACTTC.

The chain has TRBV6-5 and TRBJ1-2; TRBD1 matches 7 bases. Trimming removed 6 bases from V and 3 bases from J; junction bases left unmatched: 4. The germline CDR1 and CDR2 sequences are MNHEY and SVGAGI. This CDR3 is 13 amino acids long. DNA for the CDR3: TGTGCCAGCAGAGTAGACAGGGACTATGGCTACACCTTC. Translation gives CASRVDRDYGYTF.

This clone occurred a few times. The CDR3 bases are TGCGCCAGCAGCTTGACCGGTTCGAACACTGAAGCTTTCTTT. Its protein is CASSLTGSNTEAFF. This chain connects TRBV5-1 to TRBJ1-1, with D unresolved. The V gene's germline CDR1 is SGHRS and CDR2 YFSETQ. Trimming removed 1 base from V and 1 base from J, with 8 bases in between. The length of the CDR3 is 14 residues. Full variable domain (rest looked up from reference TRBV5-1 and TRBJ1-1): KAGVTQTPRYLIKTRGQQVTLSCSPISGHRSVSWYQQTPGQGLQFLFEYFSETQRNKGNFPGRFSGRQFSNSRSEMNVSTLELGDSALYLCASSLTGSNTEAFFGQGTRLTVV.

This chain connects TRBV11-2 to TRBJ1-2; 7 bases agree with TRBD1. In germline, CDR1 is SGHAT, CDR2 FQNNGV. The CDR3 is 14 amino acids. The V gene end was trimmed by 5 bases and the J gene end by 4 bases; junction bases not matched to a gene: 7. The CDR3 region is CASSLGQELYGYTF. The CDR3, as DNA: TGTGCCAGCAGCCTTGGACAGGAGCTCTATGGCTACACCTTC.